This T cell receptor (beta chain) appears in the sequencing data of a study of monozygotic twins with inflammatory bowel disease. In germline, CDR1 is SQVTM, CDR2 ANQGSEA. The CDR3 has 13 amino acids. Every donor provided one blood sample measuring approximately 2.5 ml. Whole blood supplied total RNA, and T cells were not sorted. TCRdb reprocessed the 5' RACE reads, keeping one entry per CDR3 protein, no DNA. Here the sample table reports fewer than 150,000 distinct CDR3 sequences. Material for sequencing was blood. The V and J genes are TRBV29-1 and TRBJ2-5; TCRdb's D call, TRBD1, is unchecked because there is no DNA. This receptor was taken from a human donor with ulcerative colitis or Crohn's disease, or a healthy co-twin of an affected twin (not recorded which). CDR3: CSVDRWGEETQYF.